This record covers a single TCR beta chain. This clonotype was seen a few times. It has no known antigen specificity. The sample holds no much larger clone one base away, and base qualities are not on file. Library preparation employed RACE. The reads were generated on a NextSeq 500. During library preparation, unique molecular identifiers were attached to individual cDNA molecules so that TCRs could be counted quantitatively and reproducibly. Both TCR alpha and TCR beta chains were sequenced from each blood RNA sample. The original pipeline was this. A median of roughly 99,000 TCRs per sample was observed, with a range of roughly 23,224 to 750,000. The Decombinator software suite was used to annotate the V, J and CDR3 of the TCR reads. For the PS versus PT1 abundance plots, all samples were subsampled to the same number of TCRs (28,000). TCRs were defined as expanded if absent before sensitization and observed at least eight times at the 2-week time point. TCRdb reworked the public reads: Q25 trimming with fastp, MiXCR clone assembly, productive beta chains retained. Each entry merges the rows of one CDR3 protein and shows their most common DNA and genes. The V and J calls follow TCRdb's processing rather than the paper's. The sample table lists 90,000 or so distinct CDR3 sequences, about 10% of them with a count of one. Clones ranked in the top ten supply 2.2% of the sample.

This specimen comes from a study of human T cells and chemical hapten exposure (dated by TCRdb to the early 2020s). Regarding the study in general: For sensitization, 2% DPC in acetone was applied to a roughly 2 cm by roughly 2 cm area of upper inner arm skin. About 30 alopecia patients provided blood for TCR sequencing at one to four time points (pre-sensitization, 2, 6 and 24 weeks). The mostly female patient cohort included alopecia areata with under or over 50% scalp involvement, alopecia totalis and alopecia universalis. Patients additionally received weekly therapeutic DPC doses to the scalp throughout the roughly 23-week study period. Libraries were combined into a pool for sequencing, and differences in TCR yield between samples came mainly from small differences in library volumes within the pool. Patient blood was sampled pre-sensitization (week 0) and at 2, 6 and about 24 weeks after DPC sensitization. This study followed changes in the peripheral blood TCR repertoire in vivo during primary and secondary sensitization of alopecia patients to the hapten diphenylcyclopropenone (DPC). Patch testing on the upper back used Finn chambers containing 0.01% DPC, with scoring done after 6 days according to International Contact Dermatitis Research Group standards.

Study-wide conclusions, independent of this receptor: Patch test score was positively correlated with the number of PT1 expanded TCRs, with significance at thresholds 8, 16 and 32 but not at 4. Alopecia, a presumed autoimmune disease, was present in all patients, so the immune response of the patients might differ from that of healthy individuals. Expanded TCRs formed significantly more large CDR3 similarity clusters than pre-sensitization or healthy control sets, consistent with antigen-driven responses. After repeated subsampling, the strength of the expansion versus patch-test correlation and the threshold at which it became significant changed. DPC sensitization did not change the number of TCRs with a frequency above 1 in 1000, and there was no evidence of changes in global repertoire structure.

Cut back by 1 base and 5 bases, the V and J ends lie 17 bases apart. CDR1 and CDR2, per the germline V gene, are SGHTA and FQGNSA. There are 16 amino acids in the CDR3, from cysteine to phenylalanine inclusive. Only the CDR3 DNA is retained, 48 bases long and in frame from the first base. The meaning of the sample's time point label: patch test 1, 2 weeks after DPC sensitization. This sample's treatment or condition label indicates: therapeutic diphenylcyclopropenone sensitization with weekly scalp DPC. At every patch-test visit, the blood draw took place before the patch test was put on. Eligible patients were aged 18 to 70, diagnosed with alopecia, deemed suitable for DPC therapy, and excluded if pregnant. Total RNA was isolated from unfractionated whole blood collected in Tempus Blood RNA tubes.

This sequence was found in a man aged 40-49 years with alopecia areata. Some clones in this sample may be carry-over from other donors' samples. This sample comprised whole blood, obtained in connection with sensitization to the hapten diphenylcyclopropenone (DPC). The rearrangement joined TRBV7-2 to TRBJ2-5, with a tentative D call of TRBD1 or TRBD2, each matching 5 bases. The CDR3 has the sequence CASSLVFGTAVETQYF. The DNA reads TGTGCCAGCAGCTTAGTATTTGGGACGGCTGTGGAGACCCAGTACTTC.